A selection of T cell receptor beta chains follows, all from one sample in a study of blood T cell repertoires in COVID-19. The data were produced by immunoSEQ multiplex PCR, yet TCRdb's version contains in-frame clones alone and is incomplete. The data hold 130,000 or so clones, with around nine tenths observed a single time. Sequencing was done on a sample of peripheral blood. These receptors originate from a woman in her 50s with acute or convalescent COVID-19. CDR3s include the opening cysteine and the closing phenylalanine or tryptophan. A D gene is named only where the DNA matches it firmly. A clone size is listed for some rows: how often the clone was seen (once, few, many), or a class if it is expanded.

TRBD1,NA,TRBJ1-2,TRBV3-1/TRBV3-2,TGTGCCAGCAGCCACATAGGACAGGGGGACTATGGCTACACCTTC,CASSHIGQGDYGYTF
NA,NA,TRBJ2-5,TRBV10-3,TGTGCCACCAGGCCAGAACAAGAGACCCAGTACTTC,CATRPEQETQYF
NA,once,TRBJ2-1,TRBV6-5,TGTGCCAGCAGTCCGCTACTATTGGACAACAATGAGCAGTTCTTC,CASSPLLLDNNEQFF
TRBD1,NA,TRBJ2-7,TRBV2,TGTGCCAGCACAGGGACAGATCCTTCCTACGAGCAGTACTTC,CASTGTDPSYEQYF
NA,NA,TRBJ1-1,TRBV1,TGCACCAGCAGCCAACGGGGCGGGGACACTGAAGCTTTCTTT,CTSSQRGGDTEAFF
TRBD2,NA,TRBJ2-3,TRBV6-4,TGTGCCAGCTCGGAGGCGGGGGGGACAGATACGCAGTATTTT,CASSEAGGTDTQYF
NA,NA,TRBJ2-7,TRBV5-8,TGTGCCAGCAGCGCGGGGGGACAGTTCTCCTACGAGCAGTACTTC,CASSAGGQFSYEQYF
TRBD2,NA,TRBJ2-7,TRBV4-1,TGCGCCAGCAGCCAAAATCCTAGCGGGAGTGTCCACGAGCAGTACTTC,CASSQNPSGSVHEQYF
NA,NA,TRBJ2-1,TRBV19,TGTGCCAGTAGTATTTTGGGGAGTTCATCGTACAATGAGCAGTTCTTC,CASSILGSSSYNEQFF
NA,NA,TRBJ2-3,TRBV7-9,TGTGCCAGCAGACGACATGGGGATACGCAGTATTTT,CASRRHGDTQYF
NA,NA,TRBJ2-1,TRBV10-3,TGTGCCATCAGTGATAGTACAGGGTGGAATGAGCAGTTCTTC,CAISDSTGWNEQFF
NA,NA,TRBJ1-4,TRBV18,TGTGCCAGCTCACCACCGTCACAGGGCCTCGAAAAACTGTTTTTT,CASSPPSQGLEKLFF
TRBD1,NA,TRBJ2-1,TRBV7-2,TGTGCCAGCAGCTTTGCCGGGACAGAGTACAATGAGCAGTTCTTC,CASSFAGTEYNEQFF
NA,NA,TRBJ1-6,TRBV11-2,TGTGCCAGCAGCTTAGGTCGTTCACCCCTCCACTTT,CASSLGRSPLHF
TRBD2,NA,TRBJ2-7,TRBV27,TGTGCCAGCAGTCCACGGACTAGCGGCTACGAGCAGTACTTC,CASSPRTSGYEQYF
TRBD1,NA,TRBJ1-2,TRBV6-1,TGTGCCAGCAGTGACCCAACCGCCGGGACAGGGTTTTTCAGCTATGGCTACACCTTC,CASSDPTAGTGFFSYGYTF
NA,NA,TRBJ2-3,TRBV9,TGTGCCAGCAGCGTAGGGAGCGGCTCAGATACGCAGTATTTT,CASSVGSGSDTQYF
TRBD2,NA,TRBJ2-1,TRBV5-1,TGCGCCAGCAGCTCGACTAGCGGGAGTTTGGGAAGTGAGCAGTTCTTC,CASSSTSGSLGSEQFF
NA,NA,TRBJ1-2,TRBV5-4,TGTGCCAGCAGCTTGGAATCCAGGGCTCATGGCTACACCTTC,CASSLESRAHGYTF
NA,NA,TRBJ1-1,TRBV7-9,TGTGCCAGCAGCTTCTCAGACACTGAAGCTTTCTTT,CASSFSDTEAFF
TRBD2,NA,TRBJ2-3,TRBV4-2,TGTGCCAGCAGCCAAGCCGCACTAGCGGGAAGGGATACGCAGTATTTT,CASSQAALAGRDTQYF
TRBD1,NA,TRBJ1-6,TRBV5-1,TGCGCCAGCAGCTCAACCGGACAGGGAGGGAGTTCACCCCTCCACTTT,CASSSTGQGGSSPLHF
NA,NA,TRBJ1-1,TRBV30,TGTGCCTGGAGGGCGGGAGCAACTGAAGCTTTCTTT,CAWRAGATEAFF
NA,NA,TRBJ2-2,TRBV7-2,TGTGCCAGCAGCCCTACGACAGTCACCGGGGAGCTGTTTTTT,CASSPTTVTGELFF
NA,NA,TRBJ1-4,TRBV3-1/TRBV3-2,TGTGCCAGCAGCCAAGACGGAAGCGCGGAGACTAATGAAAAACTGTTTTTT,CASSQDGSAETNEKLFF
NA,NA,TRBJ2-2,TRBV29-1,TGCAGCATTAGAGTCCGGGACTCGAACACCGGGGAGCTGTTTTTT,CSIRVRDSNTGELFF
NA,NA,TRBJ2-7,TRBV10-1,TGCGCCAGCAGTGAGGACAGACGGGAGCAGTACTTC,CASSEDRREQYF
NA,NA,TRBJ2-7,TRBV5-1,TGCGCCAGCAGGACAGATTTCTACGAGCAGTACTTC,CASRTDFYEQYF
TRBD2,NA,TRBJ2-7,TRBV30,TGTGCCTGGAGCCGACTACGACTAGCGGGAGACCACGAGCAGTACTTC,CAWSRLRLAGDHEQYF
TRBD1,NA,TRBJ2-1,TRBV30,TGTGCCTCGGCTCGAGACAGGGGGAGGAATGAGCAGTTCTTC,CASARDRGRNEQFF
TRBD2,NA,TRBJ2-2,TRBV6-4,TGTGCCAGAGAGCGGGAGGCGGTCACCGGGGAGCTGTTTTTT,CAREREAVTGELFF
NA,NA,TRBJ1-2,TRBV3-1/TRBV3-2,TGTGCCAGCAGCCAGGGCGCAGGGCCTCCTTGGGGCTATGGCTACACCTTC,CASSQGAGPPWGYGYTF
TRBD1,NA,TRBJ1-2,TRBV19,TGTGCCAGTAGTACCGAGACAGGGATATATGGCTACACCTTC,CASSTETGIYGYTF
TRBD1,NA,TRBJ1-1,TRBV6-5,TGTGCCAGCAGCAGATCAGACAGGGTGGGCACTGAAGCTTTCTTT,CASSRSDRVGTEAFF
TRBD2,NA,TRBJ2-7,TRBV7-6,TGTGCCAGCAGCTTACGCTTCAAACTAGCGGGAGCCTTCTCCTACGAGCAGTACTTC,CASSLRFKLAGAFSYEQYF
NA,NA,TRBJ1-3,TRBV24-1,TGTGCCACCAGTGAGGCTGACAGAAGAGGTGGAAACACCATATATTTT,CATSEADRRGGNTIYF
TRBD1,NA,TRBJ1-4,TRBV9,TGTGCCAGCAGCGTAGATCCGACAGGGGATGAAAAACTGTTTTTT,CASSVDPTGDEKLFF
TRBD2,NA,TRBJ2-4,TRBV2,TGTGCCAGCCGAGCGGGGCGGGGGGTCAAAAACATTCAGTACTTC,CASRAGRGVKNIQYF
NA,NA,TRBJ1-1,TRBV7-9,TGTGCCAGCAGCTTCGGCCAGGTGAACACTGAAGCTTTCTTT,CASSFGQVNTEAFF
NA,NA,TRBJ2-6,TRBV3-1/TRBV3-2,TGTGCCAGCAGCAACCTGGGGGGGGCCAATGTCCTGACTTTC,CASSNLGGANVLTF
TRBD2,NA,TRBJ2-7,TRBV11-3,TGTGCCAGCAGCGGGCGGACTAGCGGGGGGTACGAGCAGTACTTC,CASSGRTSGGYEQYF
TRBD1,NA,TRBJ1-1,TRBV29-1,TGCAGCGTCTGGACAGGGGGCGAGACTGAAGCTTTCTTT,CSVWTGGETEAFF
NA,NA,TRBJ2-3,TRBV9,TGTGCCAGCAGTCTGACTAGTAATGGATGGGGAGATACGCAGTATTTT,CASSLTSNGWGDTQYF
TRBD2,NA,TRBJ2-7,TRBV6-2/TRBV6-3,TGTGCCAGCAGTTATGGTCTAGCGGGATACTACGAGCAGTACTTC,CASSYGLAGYYEQYF
TRBD1,many,TRBJ1-1,TRBV7-7,TGTGCCAGCAGCCTTGACAGGGGGGCTGAAGCTTTCTTT,CASSLDRGAEAFF
NA,NA,TRBJ1-1,TRBV12-3/TRBV12-4,TGTGCCAGCAGACTGGAGGCGAGGACTGAAGCTTTCTTT,CASRLEARTEAFF
TRBD1,NA,TRBJ1-5,TRBV6-5,TGTGCCAGCAGAGGGACAGGGGGCCTAAATCAGCCCCAGCATTTT,CASRGTGGLNQPQHF
TRBD2,NA,TRBJ2-7,TRBV4-1,TGCGCCAGCAGCCAAGATTCAACTAGCGCCACCTACGAGCAGTACTTC,CASSQDSTSATYEQYF
TRBD1,NA,TRBJ2-7,TRBV19,TGTGCCAGTAGTGGAGGGACAGGGGGTGCCCGAATCCCTCTCTACGAGCAGTACTTC,CASSGGTGGARIPLYEQYF
NA,NA,TRBJ2-5,TRBV5-6,TGTGCCAGCAGCTTGTACAGTAGTCAGGCACGCGAGACCCAGTACTTC,CASSLYSSQARETQYF
TRBD1,NA,TRBJ2-1,TRBV19,TGTGCCAGTAGTGCACCGGGACAGGGAATCAATGAGCAGTTCTTC,CASSAPGQGINEQFF
NA,NA,TRBJ1-4,TRBV7-2,TGTGCCAGCAGCCGCCCGGGGGCTAATGAAAAACTGTTTTTT,CASSRPGANEKLFF
NA,NA,TRBJ2-2,TRBV4-3,TGCGCCAGCAGCCAACACGGTTCCGGGGAGCTGTTTTTT,CASSQHGSGELFF
TRBD2,NA,TRBJ2-1,TRBV12-3/TRBV12-4,TGTGCCAGCAACGGACTAGCGGGAGGTCAGAAGTTCTTC,CASNGLAGGQKFF
NA,NA,TRBJ1-1,TRBV11-2,TGTGCCAGCAGCTGGCAGGGGTACAACACTGAAGCTTTCTTT,CASSWQGYNTEAFF
TRBD1,NA,TRBJ2-3,TRBV4-2,TGTGCCAGCAGCCAAACACCGGGACAGGGGGCAGATACGCAGTATTTT,CASSQTPGQGADTQYF
TRBD1,NA,TRBJ2-6,TRBV19,TGTGCCAGTCGCCGACAGGGCTTTGGGGCCAACGTCCTGACTTTC,CASRRQGFGANVLTF
NA,NA,TRBJ1-6,TRBV7-2,TGTGCCAGCAGCTTGGGCATGTATAATTCACCCCTCCACTTT,CASSLGMYNSPLHF